The source of this T cell receptor (beta chain) is a study of T cell responses to AZD1222 COVID-19 vaccine (dated by TCRdb to the early 2020s). About the study as a whole: AZD1222 recipients whose second dose came at about 4 weeks and those whose second dose came at about 12 weeks were combined into one group, since spike-specific TCR depth and breadth did not differ between the two schedules. TCR sequencing covered approximately 230 trial participants: roughly 200 given two doses of AZD1222 and around 26 given two doses of MenACWY control vaccine. Trial participants were enrolled by age into subgroups of 18-55, 56-69 and 70-plus years, and around 150, 29 and 61 TCR-sequenced participants, respectively, were included in these subgroups. The paper's findings and limits, for the study overall: Conclusions about previously exposed vaccinees are limited, since just a handful of AZD1222 recipients were seropositive for SARS-CoV-2 at baseline. The 56-69-year group was small, and its depth increase did not reach significance, likely because of low power. Reportedly, almost half of the unique spike-specific TCRs recognized epitopes lying outside the regions that are mutated in the B.1.351 and B.1.1.7 variants. After two AZD1222 doses, both the breadth and the depth of spike-specific TCRs were significantly higher than at day 0 and than in MenACWY recipients. Participants were mostly white British, with more females than males. The authors suggested clonal diversity may have been underestimated. No day 14 peak-response samples were available, so repertoires were characterized only after the peak T cell response. The whole spike protein was spanned by vaccine-associated CD4 TCRs, and dominant responses were seen in regions 160-218 and 743-854.

On this clone: Its antigen target is currently unknown. Per-base qualities were not stored, and no clone one base away is much larger.

The sample's time point label, decoded: baseline before first vaccination. The vaccinee samples were drawn from two UK trials, COV001 and COV002, one of which was a single-blind randomized controlled phase 2/3 trial testing AZD1222 (ChAdOx1 nCoV-19) in healthy adults. For TCRbeta chain sequencing, PBMC samples were collected from trial participants at day 0 and at day 28 after the second dose. V drops 4 bases and J drops 8 bases, leaving 11 bases in between. Measured from the cysteine to the phenylalanine, the CDR3 is 13 residues long. This entry keeps only the CDR3 DNA: 39 bases, framed from base 1. CDR1 is given as LGHDT and CDR2 as YNNKEL, both from the germline V gene (reference sequence). The CDR3 regions of human TCRbeta chains were subjected to immunosequencing. The authors' analysis ran thus. Repertoire TCRs were checked for matches against a reference library of SARS-CoV-2-specific TCRs that had been generated using the MIRA antigen-specificity platform. Breadth was defined as the fraction of unique TCRs that were SARS-CoV-2-associated, and depth was defined as the fraction of total T cells that were SARS-CoV-2-associated. Using the MIRA data, each spike-specific TCR was mapped to the spike region that the TCR reacts to and placed in a CD4 or CD8 class. Log10-transformed breadth and depth values were compared by one-way ANOVA with Sidak's multiple comparisons tests. The immuneACCESS repertoire file appears here via TCRdb, limited to in-frame rearrangements. These files lack a portion of the clones; in checked studies, under half of the deficit traces to unresolved V genes, and the cause of the others is not known. V, J and clone size are those of that table, while D and trimming were read from the DNA. A total of about 62,000 clones appear in this sample, roughly 90% of them only once. The top ten clones comprise approximately 5% of the sample.

The rearrangement joined TRBV3-1 (or the pseudogene TRBV3-2) to TRBJ2-2; the D gene is not confidently resolved. The clonotype comes from an adult in good health. Sequenced here: peripheral blood, sampled on day 0 of AZD1222 vaccination. CDR3 protein: CASSLTQSGELFF. The DNA is TGTGCCAGCAGCCTGACTCAGTCGGGGGAGCTGTTTTTT.